This T cell receptor beta chain was observed in a study of shared clonotypes between healthy human individuals. Execution of the assay was at deep level. The data were produced by immunoSEQ multiplex PCR, yet TCRdb's version contains in-frame clones alone and is incomplete. This table holds some 1.1 million clones, about 72% found once. CDR3 length: 14 amino acids. Germline loops: CDR1 SGHDT, CDR2 YYEEEE. V shed 6 bases and J 1 base; nucleotides not matched to a gene: 5. Notes on the study in general: Non-shared clonotypes showed lower generation probabilities than clonotypes common to all four donors. A few donors had 4% to 6.5% of their naive CD4 clonotypes in common.

This clone was counted between two and nine times. What it recognizes is unknown. Sequencing used memory CD4+ T cells from PBMCs. As to subset: CD45RA-negative fraction. V is TRBV5-6 and J is TRBJ2-7; 9 bases fit TRBD2. The receptor's source is a man aged 18 to 35 in good health. Some clones in this sample may be carry-over from other donors' samples. CDR3 residues: CASKLAGGSYEQYF. The CDR3 nucleotides are TGTGCCAGCAAATTGGCGGGAGGGTCCTACGAGCAGTACTTC.